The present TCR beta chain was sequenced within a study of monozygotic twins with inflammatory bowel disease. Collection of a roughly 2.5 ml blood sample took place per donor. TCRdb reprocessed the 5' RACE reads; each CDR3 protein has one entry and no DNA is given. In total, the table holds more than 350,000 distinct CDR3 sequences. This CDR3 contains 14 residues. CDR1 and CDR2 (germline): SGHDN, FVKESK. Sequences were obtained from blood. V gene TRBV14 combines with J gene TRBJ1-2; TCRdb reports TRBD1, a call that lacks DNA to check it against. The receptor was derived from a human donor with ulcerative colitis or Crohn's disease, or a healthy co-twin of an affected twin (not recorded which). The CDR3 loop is CASSQDRVNYGYTF.